These 26 T cell receptor beta chains came from one sample sequenced in a study of prognosis after radiotherapy for stage I lung cancer. Two rounds of multiplex PCR amplified TCR beta CDR3 from genomic DNA. Primers specific to each TRBV and TRBJ gene were used in first-round PCR. TCRdb redid the calling of the multiplex PCR reads with MiXCR, one entry per CDR3 protein. Found here are under 75,000 distinct CDR3 sequences, about 30% of them singletons; the top ten hold around 8.1%. The specimen comprised PBMCs, sampled before or after stereotactic body radiation therapy (not recorded which). All receptors come from a donor aged 50 or older with non-small cell lung cancer.

Points on this clonotype: Just one base apart from a much larger clone, this may be a read error. The V call is TRBV16, the J call TRBJ1-1, with TRBD1 matching over 9 bases. The CDR3 runs 15 residues. V shed 5 bases, J shed 3 bases, and the junction held 7 bases outside the gene matches. Per the germline V gene, CDR1 is KGHSY and CDR2 is FQNENV. CDR3 sequence reads: CASSIWGQGDTEAFF. For the CDR3, the DNA is TGTGCCAGCAGCATCTGGGGACAGGGAGACACTGAAGCTTTCTTT.

Remarks on this clonotype: A read error may explain this, as a much larger clone is one base away. CDR3 residues: CASSERDPHTYEQYF. The CDR3 nucleotides read TGTGCCAGCAGCGAGCGGGACCCCCACACCTACGAGCAGTACTTC. The chain combines TRBV9 with TRBJ2-7, with 7 bases fitting TRBD2. CDR1 is SGDLS and CDR2 is YYNGEE in the germline V gene. The CDR3 is made up of 15 amino acids. V shed 3 bases, J shed 2 bases, and the junction held 8 bases outside the gene matches.

About this clonotype: A read error may be the cause here, since a much bigger clone is one base away. V and J are TRBV5-6 and TRBJ2-5; a possible D gene is TRBD2 (5 bases). The CDR3 contains 14 residues. In germline, CDR1 is SGHDT, CDR2 YYEEEE. CDR3: CASNLKRTFETQYF. The CDR3 region has the DNA TGTGCCAGCAACTTGAAAAGGACTTTCGAGACCCAGTACTTC.

This clonotype has ten or more counts. The chain links TRBV11-2 to TRBJ2-1; the D gene is possibly TRBD1 (5 bases). From germline, CDR1 is SGHAT and CDR2 FQNNGV. CDR3 length: 17 residues. V lost 1 base, J lost 1 base, and 14 bases lay in between. The chain's CDR3 is CASSLGGSKKSYNEQFF. CDR3 nucleotides: TGTGCCAGCAGCTTAGGGGGCTCCAAAAAGTCCTACAATGAGCAGTTCTTC.

In this sample, this clonotype turned up many times. The V and J genes are TRBV11-2 and TRBJ1-6; a weak D match, TRBD1 (6 bases). Trimming pared 3 bases from V and 16 bases from J, leaving 19 bases between. The length of the CDR3 is 14 residues. Germline V CDR1 and CDR2: SGHAT, FQNNGV. CDR3 bases: TGTGCCAGCAGCTTCAGAAAGGGGGGGTTACCGCTCCACTTT. Its protein is CASSFRKGGLPLHF. The full variable domain, its missing parts supplied by reference TRBV11-2 and TRBJ1-6, is EAGVAQSPRYKIIEKRQSVAFWCNPISGHATLYWYQQILGQGPKLLIQFQNNGVVDDSQLPKDRFSAERLKGVDSTLKIQPAKLEDSAVYLCASSFRKGGLPLHFGNGTRLTVT.

This clonotype was found many times. This sequence joins TRBV3-1 and TRBJ2-7, with 9 bases lining up with TRBD1. The CDR3 runs 16 residues. V lost 6 bases and J lost 1; bases outside the gene matches: 10. The germline CDR1 and CDR2 sequences are LGHDT and YNNKEL (reference sequence). As DNA, the CDR3 is TGTGCCAGCAGATCCGGGACAGGGATTAATTCCTACGAGCAGTACTTC. Residues: CASRSGTGINSYEQYF.

This clonotype has a count of ten or more. This rearrangement joins TRBV10-3 to TRBJ2-7, with no clear D. The V and J ends lost 3 bases and 12 bases respectively, with 18 bases between them. The CDR3 runs to 13 residues. The germline gives CDR1 ENHRY, CDR2 SYGVKD. The CDR3 DNA follows: TGTGCCATCAGTGAAGATACGCTGAAGGGCTGGTACTTC. Protein sequence: CAISEDTLKGWYF.

The sample holds many counts of this clonotype. The rearrangement links TRBV6-1 to TRBJ1-5, with a possible D match to TRBD1 (5 bases). V gave up 2 bases and J gave up 2 bases, with 16 bases separating them. Germline-derived CDR1 and CDR2 are MNHNS and SASEGT. This CDR3 spans 17 amino acids. The CDR3 DNA follows: TGTGCCAGCAGTGAATTGGCAGGGAATTTCGGCAATCAGCCCCAGCATTTT. Translated, it gives CASSELAGNFGNQPQHF.

Comment on this clonotype: This may stem from a read error, because a much larger clone lies one nucleotide away. The CDR3 DNA sequence: TGTGCCAGCAGTGACTCGTGGGGGACCAAGTACTTC. This translates into CASSDSWGTKYF. The genes are TRBV6-4 and TRBJ2-5, with D perhaps given as TRBD1 or TRBD2 (5 bases each). Germline V gene data show CDR1 as MRHNA and CDR2 as SNTAGT. The CDR3 contains 12 residues.

Notes on this clonotype: A far bigger clonotype differs at one base, so this is likely a read error. The V call is TRBV6-4, the J call TRBJ2-3; D possibly matches TRBD1 or TRBD2 (7 bases each). The V gene's germline CDR1 is MRHNA and CDR2 SNTAGT. The CDR3 loop spans 17 amino acids. CDR3 residues: CASSDRTRRDSTYTQYF. The CDR3 DNA follows: TGTGCCAGTTCGGACAGGACTAGACGAGACAGCACATATACGCAGTATTTT.

This clonotype was detected ten times or more. The genes are TRBV6-1 and TRBJ2-5, with 7 bases matching TRBD1. The CDR3 spans 15 residues. J was trimmed by 3 bases and V by 4 bases; bases with no gene match: 8. The germline V gene has CDR1 MNHNS and CDR2 SASEGT. The CDR3 DNA sequence: TGTGCCAGCAGTGCGCGACAGGGTACAAAAGAGACCCAGTACTTC. The encoded protein is CASSARQGTKETQYF.

Many counts were recorded for this clonotype. The chain carries TRBV15 and TRBJ2-1; a weak D match, TRBD1 (5 bases). The CDR3 loop spans 17 amino acids. CDR1 and CDR2 from the germline V gene are LNHNV and YYDKDF (reference sequence). V lost 0 bases to trimming and J lost 4 bases, with 16 bases between them. This CDR3 reads CATSREGPRTTYNEQFF. The DNA of the CDR3 is TGTGCCACCAGCAGAGAGGGGCCAAGGACCACATACAATGAGCAGTTCTTC.

This clonotype was counted many times. The chain combines TRBV5-1 with TRBJ1-2; D might be TRBD1 (6 bases). CDR1 SGHRS and CDR2 YFSETQ come from the germline V gene. The CDR3 consists of 16 residues. V lost 0 bases, J lost 4 bases, and 16 bases lay in between. The CDR3 protein is CASSLVPTDSIYGYTF. In DNA form, the CDR3 reads TGCGCCAGCAGCTTGGTACCCACGGACAGCATCTATGGCTACACCTTC.

Many counts were recorded for this clonotype. The rearrangement joins TRBV20-1 to TRBJ1-2; D perhaps matches TRBD1 (5 bases). The germline gives CDR1 DFQATT, CDR2 SNEGSKA (reference sequence). V lost 4 bases, J lost 1 base, and 13 bases lay in between. The CDR3 sequence is 14 residues long. CDR3 region: CSANRPTRNYGYTF. The CDR3 bases are TGCAGTGCTAACAGGCCCACCCGTAACTATGGCTACACCTTC.

With respect to this clonotype: A much larger clone differs by one base, so this may be a read error. The missing conserved phenylalanine or tryptophan at the end of this CDR3 makes a read error likely. The chain joins TRBV6-2 or TRBV6-3 to TRBJ1-2, with 11 bases identical to TRBD1. Looked up from germline, CDR1 is MNHEY and CDR2 is SVGEGT. The CDR3 totals 13 residues. V shed 6 bases and J 8 bases; nucleotides not matched to a gene: 5. DNA for the CDR3: TGTGCCAGCAGGGACAGGGGGCGGGGGGGCTACACCCTC. It is translated as CASRDRGRGGYTL.

This clonotype has a count of ten or more. The chain employs TRBV5-1 and TRBJ2-2; D gene ambiguous. With 4 bases removed from V and 1 base from J, the gap between germline ends came to 14 bases. This CDR3 is 16 amino acids long. Germline CDR1 reads SGHRS; CDR2 reads YFSETQ. The DNA of the CDR3 is TGCGCCAGCAGCCCCTCGGTGGCGCAGAACACCGGGGAGCTGTTTTTT. Translated: CASSPSVAQNTGELFF.

As regards this clonotype: At one end, the junction sequence differs from germline, possibly due to a read error. The V call is TRBV20-1, the J call TRBJ2-5, with 11 nucleotides matching TRBD2. This CDR3 region has 16 residues. Germline CDR1 and CDR2: DFQATT and SNEGSKA (reference sequence). CDR3 protein: CIALLSSGGSIETQYF. The CDR3 DNA is TGCATTGCTCTCCTCTCTAGCGGGGGGTCGATAGAGACCCAGTACTTC.

Ten or more counts support this clonotype. The chain uses TRBV7-9 and TRBJ2-1; D may be TRBD2 (6 bases). This CDR3 contains 16 residues. The V and J ends lost 5 bases and 7 bases respectively, with 21 bases between them. The V gene's germline CDR1 is SEHNR and CDR2 FQNEAQ (reference sequence). This CDR3 is CASSPNRDWPRNEQFF. The CDR3 DNA is TGTGCCAGCAGCCCAAACCGGGACTGGCCTAGGAATGAGCAGTTCTTC.

This clonotype has a count of ten or more. The rearrangement joins TRBV7-2 to TRBJ2-3; 11 bases agree with TRBD2. J gave up 6 bases and V 1 base, and 6 bases lay outside the gene matches. CDR3 length: 16 residues. The germline CDR1 and CDR2 sequences are SGHTA and FQGNSA. CDR3 in amino acids: CASSLVSGGASDTQYF. The CDR3 DNA is TGTGCCAGCAGCTTAGTTAGCGGGGGGGCTTCGGATACGCAGTATTTT.

A note on this clonotype: This is likely an artifact of a read error, given a far larger clone one base away. The chain carries TRBV6-4 and TRBJ1-3; D gene unclear. V lost 8 bases and J lost 4, with 18 bases in between. Germline CDR1 reads MRHNA; CDR2 reads SNTAGT. The CDR3 extends over 15 amino acids. As DNA, the CDR3 is TGTGCCAGCGGCCGGGAGGTGGCATACGGAAACACCATATATTTT. Protein product: CASGREVAYGNTIYF.

As to this clonotype: This is likely a read error, given that the CDR3 carries no conserved phenylalanine or tryptophan at its end. In nucleotides, the CDR3 is TGCGCCAGCAGCCATAGAACCGGGCCACAAGGTGGCTACACCTTA. Amino acid sequence: CASSHRTGPQGGYTL. This chain uses TRBV4-1 with TRBJ1-2; D remains ambiguous. CDR3 length: 15 amino acids. Trimming removed 3 bases from V and 7 bases from J, with 18 bases in between. Per the germline V gene, CDR1 is MGHRA and CDR2 is YSYEKL.

This clonotype was seen at least ten times. The genes are TRBV19 and TRBJ1-5; D is possibly TRBD1 (6 bases). The CDR3 contains 16 residues. The ends were cut back, 7 bases at V and 1 base at J, with 17 bases in the middle. CDR1 and CDR2 from the germline V gene are LNHDA and SQIVND (reference sequence). CDR3 DNA sequence: TGTGCCAGTACCCCACAGACAGGCGACAGCAATCAGCCCCAGCATTTT. Encoded protein: CASTPQTGDSNQPQHF.

CDR3 loop: CASREGGREKLFF. DNA of the CDR3: TGTGCCAGCAGAGAAGGCGGAAGGGAAAAACTGTTTTTT. The V and J genes are TRBV3-1 and TRBJ1-4; D is unresolved. The germline V and J ends were trimmed by 6 bases and 8 bases, with 13 bases remaining between them. Germline values: CDR1 LGHDT, CDR2 YNNKEL (reference sequence). The CDR3 sequence is 13 residues long.

There are many counts of this clonotype. The chain combines TRBV6-1 with TRBJ2-5; D unclear. Looked up from germline, CDR1 is MNHNS and CDR2 is SASEGT. Between the trimmed V and J ends, which lost 7 bases and 4 bases, there was a span of 19 bases. This CDR3 has 15 amino acids. The CDR3 DNA reads TGTGCCAGCACTGCGAGTGGCCCCAAAATAGAGACCCAGTACTTC. Its translation: CASTASGPKIETQYF.

This clonotype was seen many times. The DNA is left out, because the CDR3 cannot be placed on it with certainty; the CDR3 is given as TCRdb lists it. The chain couples TRBV12-3 or TRBV12-4 to TRBJ2-1; the DNA was not compared with TRBD1, the D call given in the table. Ends included, the CDR3 has 17 residues. The CDR3 sequence is CASSPPCAGALCLGLFF.

As regards this clonotype: This could be a read error, since a much larger clone is one nucleotide away. CDR3 bases: TGCGCCAGCAGCTTGGCTTGGGAGAACCAGTACTTC. It specifies CASSLAWENQYF. The V and J genes are TRBV5-1 and TRBJ2-5; D may be TRBD2 (5 bases). The CDR3 sequence is 12 residues long. The germline gives CDR1 SGHRS, CDR2 YFSETQ.